This T cell receptor beta chain emerged from a study of shared clonotypes between healthy human individuals. Study-wide results and limits: The study generally estimated greater richness for naive than memory subsets.

Deep-level running was used for the assay. Several immunoSEQ plates held equal portions of the genomic DNA taken from each subset. This table comes from immunoSEQ multiplex PCR, and its TCRdb copy is limited to in-frame clones, with some not included. The sample includes about 580,000 clones, roughly 98% seen only once; the top ten take 0.25% to 0.35%. CD8 cells regarded as naive lacked CD45RO, were positively chosen for CCR7, and omitted terminally differentiated effector memory CD45RA+ cells. The study drew all its donors from Caucasian adults living in Nashville, Tennessee. Notes on this clone: Its antigen is not identified.

The V and J ends lost 2 bases and 2 bases, in that order; junction bases with no gene match: 6. There are 15 residues in the CDR3. Germline CDR1 SGHTA, CDR2 FQGNSA. This receptor was obtained from a man aged 25 to 45 in good health. The sample was naive CD8+ T cells sorted from blood. The rearrangement links TRBV7-2 to TRBJ2-7, with TRBD2 matching over 7 bases. The CDR3 protein is CASSLRRERAYEQYF. The CDR3 region has the DNA TGTGCCAGCAGCTTAAGGCGGGAGAGGGCCTACGAGCAGTACTTC.